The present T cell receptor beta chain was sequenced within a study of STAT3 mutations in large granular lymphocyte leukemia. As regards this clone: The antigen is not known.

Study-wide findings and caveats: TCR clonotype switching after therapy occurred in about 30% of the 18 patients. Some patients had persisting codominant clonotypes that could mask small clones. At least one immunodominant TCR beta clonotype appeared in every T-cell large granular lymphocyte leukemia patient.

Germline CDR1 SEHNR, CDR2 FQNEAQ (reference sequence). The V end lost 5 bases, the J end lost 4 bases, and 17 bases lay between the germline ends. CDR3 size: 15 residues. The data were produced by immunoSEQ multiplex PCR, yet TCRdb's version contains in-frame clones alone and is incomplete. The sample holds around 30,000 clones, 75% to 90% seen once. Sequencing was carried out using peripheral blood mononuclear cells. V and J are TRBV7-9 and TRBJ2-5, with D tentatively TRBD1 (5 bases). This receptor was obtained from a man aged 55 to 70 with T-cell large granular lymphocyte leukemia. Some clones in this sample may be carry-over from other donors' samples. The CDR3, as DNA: TGTGCCAGCAGCCCGTCCTGGGCCCAGGGAGAGACCCAGTACTTC. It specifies CASSPSWAQGETQYF.